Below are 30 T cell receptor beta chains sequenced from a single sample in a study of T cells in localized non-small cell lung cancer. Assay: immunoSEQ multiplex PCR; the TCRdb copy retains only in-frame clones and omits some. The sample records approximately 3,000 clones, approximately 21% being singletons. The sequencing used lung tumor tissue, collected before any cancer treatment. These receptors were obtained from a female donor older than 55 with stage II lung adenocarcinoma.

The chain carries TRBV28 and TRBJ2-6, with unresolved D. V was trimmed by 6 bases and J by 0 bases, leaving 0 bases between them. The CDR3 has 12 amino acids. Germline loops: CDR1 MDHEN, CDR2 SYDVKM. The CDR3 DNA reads TGTGCCAGCAGCTCTGGGGCCAACGTCCTGACTTTC. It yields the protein CASSSGANVLTF.

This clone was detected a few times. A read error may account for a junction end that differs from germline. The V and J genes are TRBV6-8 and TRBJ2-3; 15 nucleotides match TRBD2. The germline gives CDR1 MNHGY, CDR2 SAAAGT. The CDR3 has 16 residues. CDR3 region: CASSYAGTSGRSTQYF. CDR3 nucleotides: TGTGCTAGCAGTTACGCCGGGACTAGCGGGAGGAGTACGCAGTATTTT.

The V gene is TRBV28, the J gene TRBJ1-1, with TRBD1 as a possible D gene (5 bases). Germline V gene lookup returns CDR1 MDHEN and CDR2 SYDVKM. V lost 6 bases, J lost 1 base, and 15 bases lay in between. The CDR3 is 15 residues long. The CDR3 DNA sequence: TGTGCCAGCAGACCTCCCGGGACCGCGAACACTGAAGCTTTCTTT. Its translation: CASRPPGTANTEAFF. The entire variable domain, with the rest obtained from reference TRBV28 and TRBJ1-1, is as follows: DVKVTQSSRYLVKRTGEKVFLECVQDMDHENMFWYRQDPGLGLRLIYFSYDVKMKEKGDIPEGYSVSREKKERFSLILESASTNQTSMYLCASRPPGTANTEAFFGQGTRLTVV.

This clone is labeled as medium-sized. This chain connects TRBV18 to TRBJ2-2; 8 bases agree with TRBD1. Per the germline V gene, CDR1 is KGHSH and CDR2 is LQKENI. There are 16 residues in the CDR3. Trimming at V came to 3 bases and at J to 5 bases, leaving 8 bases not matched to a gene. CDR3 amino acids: CASSPVGQGGTGELFF. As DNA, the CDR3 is TGTGCCAGCTCACCCGTAGGACAGGGAGGAACCGGGGAGCTGTTTTTT. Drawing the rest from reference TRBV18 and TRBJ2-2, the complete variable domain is NAGVMQNPRHLVRRRGQEARLRCSPMKGHSHVYWYRQLPEEGLKFMVYLQKENIIDESGMPKERFSAEFPKEGPSILRIQQVVRGDSAAYFCASSPVGQGGTGELFFGEGSRLTVL.

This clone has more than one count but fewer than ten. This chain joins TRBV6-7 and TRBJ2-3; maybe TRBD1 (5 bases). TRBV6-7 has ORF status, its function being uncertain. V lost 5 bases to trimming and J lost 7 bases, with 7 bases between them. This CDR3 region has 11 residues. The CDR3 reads CASSQGYTQYF. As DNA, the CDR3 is TGTGCCAGCAGTCAGGGTTATACGCAGTATTTT.

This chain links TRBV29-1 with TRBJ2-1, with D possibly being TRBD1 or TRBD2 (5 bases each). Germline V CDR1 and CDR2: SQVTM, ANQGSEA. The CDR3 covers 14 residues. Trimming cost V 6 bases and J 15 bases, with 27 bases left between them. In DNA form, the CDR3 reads TGCAGCGTCCCACTTGAAGGCATTGGGGGAGTAGTGTTCTTC. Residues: CSVPLEGIGGVVFF.

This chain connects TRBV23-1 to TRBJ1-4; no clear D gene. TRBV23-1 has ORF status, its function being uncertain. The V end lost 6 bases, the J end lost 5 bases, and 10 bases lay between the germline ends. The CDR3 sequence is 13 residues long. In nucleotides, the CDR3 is TGCGCCAGCAGCTTGGTGGGGAATGAAAAACTGTTTTTT. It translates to CASSLVGNEKLFF.

CDR3 sequence (DNA): TGTGCCAGCAGCCAATCCCAACCCAGTGGCGGGGAGCTGTTTTTT. It translates to CASSQSQPSGGELFF. This rearrangement joins TRBV16 to TRBJ2-2; D gene unclear. CDR1 and CDR2 from the germline V gene are KGHSY and FQNENV. The CDR3 spans 15 residues. Trimming removed 0 bases from V and 7 bases from J, with 12 bases in between.

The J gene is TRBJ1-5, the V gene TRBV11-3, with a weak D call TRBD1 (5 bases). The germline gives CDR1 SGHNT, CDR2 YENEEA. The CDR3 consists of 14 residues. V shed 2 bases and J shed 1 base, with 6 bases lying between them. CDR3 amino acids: CASSLQGSNQPQHF. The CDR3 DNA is TGTGCCAGCAGCTTACAGGGAAGCAATCAGCCCCAGCATTTT.

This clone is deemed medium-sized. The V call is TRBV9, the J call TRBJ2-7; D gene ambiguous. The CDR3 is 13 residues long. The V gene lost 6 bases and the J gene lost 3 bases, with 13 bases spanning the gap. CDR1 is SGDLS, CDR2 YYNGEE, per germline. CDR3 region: CASNLDGYYEQYF. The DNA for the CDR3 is TGTGCCAGCAACCTGGACGGGTACTACGAGCAGTACTTC.

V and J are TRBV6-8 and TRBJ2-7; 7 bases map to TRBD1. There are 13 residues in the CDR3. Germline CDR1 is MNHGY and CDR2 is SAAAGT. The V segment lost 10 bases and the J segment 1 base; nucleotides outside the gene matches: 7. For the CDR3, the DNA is TGTGCCATCATGACGGACAGGTCCTACGAGCAGTACTTC. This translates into CAIMTDRSYEQYF.

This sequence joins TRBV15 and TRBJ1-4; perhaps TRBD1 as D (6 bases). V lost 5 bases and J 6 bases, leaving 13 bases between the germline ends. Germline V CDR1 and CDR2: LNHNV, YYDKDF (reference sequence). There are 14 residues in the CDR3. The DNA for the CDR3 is TGTGCCACCAGCCTGGACAGCAAAGATGAAAAACTGTTTTTT. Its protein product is CATSLDSKDEKLFF. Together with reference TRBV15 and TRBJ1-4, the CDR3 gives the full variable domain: DAMVIQNPRYQVTQFGKPVTLSCSQTLNHNVMYWYQQKSSQAPKLLFHYYDKDFNNEADTPDNFQSRRPNTSFCFLDIRSPGLGDTAMYLCATSLDSKDEKLFFGSGTQLSVL.

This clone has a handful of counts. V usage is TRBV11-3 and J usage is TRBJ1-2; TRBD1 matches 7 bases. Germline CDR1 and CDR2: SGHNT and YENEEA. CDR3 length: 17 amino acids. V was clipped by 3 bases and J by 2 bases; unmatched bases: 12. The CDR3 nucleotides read TGTGCCAGCAGCTTGTTCACAGGGGACCTTTTCAACTATGGCTACACCTTC. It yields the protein CASSLFTGDLFNYGYTF.

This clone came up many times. The CDR3 DNA follows: TGTGCCAGCACCTCCGGGACTAGCGGTGGAGAGCAGTTCTTC. It encodes CASTSGTSGGEQFF. The J gene is TRBJ2-1, the V gene TRBV11-3; the match to TRBD2 covers 11 bases. V dropped 7 bases and J dropped 10; count of bases not matched to a gene: 9. Germline CDR1 reads SGHNT; CDR2 reads YENEEA. The CDR3 has 14 amino acids. The full variable domain, in which reference TRBV11-3 and TRBJ2-1 provide the parts outside the CDR3, is EAGVVQSPRYKIIEKKQPVAFWCNPISGHNTLYWYLQNLGQGPELLIRYENEEAVDDSQLPKDRFSAERLKGVDSTLKIQPAELGDSAVYLCASTSGTSGGEQFFGPGTRLTVL.

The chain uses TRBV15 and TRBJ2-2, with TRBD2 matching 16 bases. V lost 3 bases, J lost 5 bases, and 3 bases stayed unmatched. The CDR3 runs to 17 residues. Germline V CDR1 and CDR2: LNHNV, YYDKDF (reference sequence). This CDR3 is CATSRGLAGGRTGELFF. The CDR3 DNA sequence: TGTGCCACCAGCAGGGGACTAGCGGGAGGGCGAACCGGGGAGCTGTTTTTT.

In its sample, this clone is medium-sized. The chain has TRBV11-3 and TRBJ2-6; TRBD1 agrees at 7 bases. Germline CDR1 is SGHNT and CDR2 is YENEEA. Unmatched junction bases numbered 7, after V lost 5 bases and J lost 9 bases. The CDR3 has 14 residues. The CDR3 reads CASSDWGQFNVLTF. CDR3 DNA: TGTGCCAGCAGCGATTGGGGACAGTTCAACGTCCTGACTTTC.

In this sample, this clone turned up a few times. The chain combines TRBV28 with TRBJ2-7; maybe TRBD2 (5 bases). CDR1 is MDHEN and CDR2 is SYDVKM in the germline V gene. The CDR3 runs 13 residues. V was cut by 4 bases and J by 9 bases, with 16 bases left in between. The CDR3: CASSSLGGSGQYF. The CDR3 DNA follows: TGTGCCAGCAGTTCCCTCGGAGGTTCCGGGCAGTACTTC.

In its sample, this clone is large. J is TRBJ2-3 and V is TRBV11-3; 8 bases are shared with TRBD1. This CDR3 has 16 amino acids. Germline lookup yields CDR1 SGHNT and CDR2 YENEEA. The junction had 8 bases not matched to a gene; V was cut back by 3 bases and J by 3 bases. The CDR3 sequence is CASSLGRTGTTDTQYF. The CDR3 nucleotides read TGTGCCAGCAGCTTGGGACGGACAGGGACAACAGATACGCAGTATTTT. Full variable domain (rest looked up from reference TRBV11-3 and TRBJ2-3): EAGVVQSPRYKIIEKKQPVAFWCNPISGHNTLYWYLQNLGQGPELLIRYENEEAVDDSQLPKDRFSAERLKGVDSTLKIQPAELGDSAVYLCASSLGRTGTTDTQYFGPGTRLTVL.

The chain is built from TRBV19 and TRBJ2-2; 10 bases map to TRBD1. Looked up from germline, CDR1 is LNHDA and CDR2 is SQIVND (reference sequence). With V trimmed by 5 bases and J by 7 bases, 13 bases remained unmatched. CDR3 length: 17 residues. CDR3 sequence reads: CASSWVGPGTGVGELFF. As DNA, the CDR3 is TGTGCCAGTAGTTGGGTGGGTCCCGGGACAGGGGTCGGGGAGCTGTTTTTT.

CDR3 bases: TGTGCCAGTAGTACCCCGACAGGGGAGTTGTGGGGGGCCAACGTCCTGACTTTC. Amino acids: CASSTPTGELWGANVLTF. The rearrangement uses TRBV19 and TRBJ2-6; 8 nucleotides align to TRBD1. The CDR3 totals 18 residues. CDR1 and CDR2 from the germline V gene are LNHDA and SQIVND (reference sequence). V was pared by 4 bases and J by 4 bases, with 12 bases of the junction left unmatched.

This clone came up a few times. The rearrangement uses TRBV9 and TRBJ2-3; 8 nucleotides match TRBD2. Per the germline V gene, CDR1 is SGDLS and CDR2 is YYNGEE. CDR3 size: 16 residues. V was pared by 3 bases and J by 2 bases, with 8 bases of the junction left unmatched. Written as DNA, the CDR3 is TGTGCCAGCAGCGCCCGGGGTAGCGGGGCCACAGATACGCAGTATTTT. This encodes CASSARGSGATDTQYF.

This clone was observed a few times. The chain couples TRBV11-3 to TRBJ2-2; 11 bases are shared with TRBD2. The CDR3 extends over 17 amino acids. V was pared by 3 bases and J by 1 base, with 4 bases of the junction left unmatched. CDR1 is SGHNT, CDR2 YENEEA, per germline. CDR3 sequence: CASSLGLAAMNTGELFF. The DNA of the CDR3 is TGTGCCAGCAGCTTGGGACTAGCGGCTATGAACACCGGGGAGCTGTTTTTT.

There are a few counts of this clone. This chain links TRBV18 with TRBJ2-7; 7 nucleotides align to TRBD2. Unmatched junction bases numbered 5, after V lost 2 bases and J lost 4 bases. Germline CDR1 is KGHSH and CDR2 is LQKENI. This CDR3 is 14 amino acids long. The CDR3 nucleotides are TGTGCCAGCTCACCATCACTAGCGCCTTACGAGCAGTACTTC. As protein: CASSPSLAPYEQYF.

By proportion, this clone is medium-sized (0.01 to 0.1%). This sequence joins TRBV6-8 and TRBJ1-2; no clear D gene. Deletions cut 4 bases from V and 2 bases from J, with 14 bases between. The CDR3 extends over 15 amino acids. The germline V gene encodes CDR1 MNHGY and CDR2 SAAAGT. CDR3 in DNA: TGTGCCAGCAGTTTTGAGGAAGCCATGAACTATGGCTACACCTTC. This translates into CASSFEEAMNYGYTF.

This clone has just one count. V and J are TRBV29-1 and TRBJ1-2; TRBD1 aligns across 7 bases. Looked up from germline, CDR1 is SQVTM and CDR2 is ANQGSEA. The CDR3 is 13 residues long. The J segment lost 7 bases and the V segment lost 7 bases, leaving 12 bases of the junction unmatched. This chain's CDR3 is CSAASRGTGGYTF. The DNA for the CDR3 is TGCAGCGCCGCTAGCAGGGGGACGGGTGGCTACACCTTC.

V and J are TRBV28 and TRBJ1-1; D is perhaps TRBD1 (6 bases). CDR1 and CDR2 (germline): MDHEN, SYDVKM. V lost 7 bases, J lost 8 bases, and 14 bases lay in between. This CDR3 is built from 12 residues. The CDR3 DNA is TGTGCCAGCACCCTAACGCAGGGGGAAGCTTTCTTT. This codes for CASTLTQGEAFF.

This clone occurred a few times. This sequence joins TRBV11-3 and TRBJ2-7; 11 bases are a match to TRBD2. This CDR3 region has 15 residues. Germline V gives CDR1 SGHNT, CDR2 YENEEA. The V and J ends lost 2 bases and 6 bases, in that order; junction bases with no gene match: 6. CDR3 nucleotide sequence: TGTGCCAGCAGCTTAACGGTAGCGGGAGGGGGCGAGCAGTACTTC. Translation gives CASSLTVAGGGEQYF.

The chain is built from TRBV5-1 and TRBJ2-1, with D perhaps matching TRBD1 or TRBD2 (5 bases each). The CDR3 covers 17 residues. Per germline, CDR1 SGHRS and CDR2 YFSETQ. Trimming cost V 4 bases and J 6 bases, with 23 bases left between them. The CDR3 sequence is CASSIGHRDPRTNEQFF. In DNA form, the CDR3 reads TGCGCCAGCAGCATTGGGCACCGGGACCCCAGAACCAATGAGCAGTTCTTC.

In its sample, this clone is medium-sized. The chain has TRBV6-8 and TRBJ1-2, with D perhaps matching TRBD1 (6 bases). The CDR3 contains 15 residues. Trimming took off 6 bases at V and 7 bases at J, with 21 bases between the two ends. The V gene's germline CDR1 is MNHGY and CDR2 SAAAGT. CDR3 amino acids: CASSPGQGLFSGYTF. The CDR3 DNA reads TGTGCCAGCAGCCCGGGACAAGGTCTATTTTCTGGCTACACCTTC.

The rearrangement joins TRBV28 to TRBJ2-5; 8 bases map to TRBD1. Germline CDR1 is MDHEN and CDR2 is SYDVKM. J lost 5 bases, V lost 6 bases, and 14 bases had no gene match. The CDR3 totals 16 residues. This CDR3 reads CASSSTQGAVGETQYF. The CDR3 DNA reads TGTGCCAGCAGCTCTACGCAGGGGGCAGTGGGGGAGACCCAGTACTTC.